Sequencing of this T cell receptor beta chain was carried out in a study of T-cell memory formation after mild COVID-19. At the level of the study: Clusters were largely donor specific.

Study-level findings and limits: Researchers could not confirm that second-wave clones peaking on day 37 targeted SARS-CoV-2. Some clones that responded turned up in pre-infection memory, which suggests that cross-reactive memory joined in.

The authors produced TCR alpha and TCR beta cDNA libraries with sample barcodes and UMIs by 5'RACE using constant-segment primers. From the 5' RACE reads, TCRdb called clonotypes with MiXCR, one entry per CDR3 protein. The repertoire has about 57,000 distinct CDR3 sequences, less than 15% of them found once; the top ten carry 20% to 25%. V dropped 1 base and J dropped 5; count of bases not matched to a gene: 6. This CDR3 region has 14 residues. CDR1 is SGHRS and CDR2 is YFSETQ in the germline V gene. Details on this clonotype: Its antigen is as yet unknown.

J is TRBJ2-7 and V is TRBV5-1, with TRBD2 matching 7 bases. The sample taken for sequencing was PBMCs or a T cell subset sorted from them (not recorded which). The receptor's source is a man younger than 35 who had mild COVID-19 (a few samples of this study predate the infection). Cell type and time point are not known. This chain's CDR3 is CASSLTSVPHEQYF. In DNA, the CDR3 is TGCGCCAGCAGCTTGACTAGCGTGCCCCACGAGCAGTACTTC.